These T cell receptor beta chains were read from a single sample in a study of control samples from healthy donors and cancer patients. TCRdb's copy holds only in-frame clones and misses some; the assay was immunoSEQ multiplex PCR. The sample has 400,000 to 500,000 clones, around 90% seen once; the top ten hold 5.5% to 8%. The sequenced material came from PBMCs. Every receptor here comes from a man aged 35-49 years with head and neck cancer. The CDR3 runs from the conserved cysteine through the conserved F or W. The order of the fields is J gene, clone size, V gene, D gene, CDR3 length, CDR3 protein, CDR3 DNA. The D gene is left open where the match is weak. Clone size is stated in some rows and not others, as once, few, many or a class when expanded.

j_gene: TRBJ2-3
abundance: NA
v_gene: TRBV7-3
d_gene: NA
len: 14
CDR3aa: CASSLRDSTDTQYF
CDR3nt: TGTGCCAGCAGCTTACGGGACAGCACAGATACGCAGTATTTT

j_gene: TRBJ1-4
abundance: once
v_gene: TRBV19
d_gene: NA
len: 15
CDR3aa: CASSPEQGTNEKLFF
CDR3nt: TGTGCCAGTAGTCCGGAACAGGGAACTAATGAAAAACTGTTTTTT

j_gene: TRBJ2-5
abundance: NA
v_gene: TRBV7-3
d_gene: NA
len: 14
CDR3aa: CASSSGQDQETQYF
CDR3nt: TGTGCCAGCAGCTCGGGACAAGACCAAGAGACCCAGTACTTC

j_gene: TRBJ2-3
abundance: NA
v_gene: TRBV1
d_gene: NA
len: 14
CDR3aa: CTSSQDNPTDTQYF
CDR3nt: TGCACCAGCAGCCAAGATAACCCCACAGATACGCAGTATTTT

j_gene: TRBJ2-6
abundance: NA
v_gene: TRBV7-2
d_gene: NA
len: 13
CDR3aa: CASSPTGANVLTF
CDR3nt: TGTGCCAGCAGCCCCACTGGGGCCAACGTCCTGACTTTC

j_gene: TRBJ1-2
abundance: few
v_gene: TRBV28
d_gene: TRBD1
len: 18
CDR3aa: CASRTRRGVGDRFYGYTF
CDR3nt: TGTGCCAGCAGGACCCGCAGGGGGGTTGGGGACAGATTCTATGGCTACACCTTC

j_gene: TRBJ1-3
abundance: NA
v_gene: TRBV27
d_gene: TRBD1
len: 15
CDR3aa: CASSHNRGSGNTIYF
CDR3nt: TGTGCCAGCAGTCATAACAGGGGGTCAGGAAACACCATATATTTT

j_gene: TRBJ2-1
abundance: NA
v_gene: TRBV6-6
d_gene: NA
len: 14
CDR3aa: CASSYSTVGNEQFF
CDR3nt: TGTGCCAGCAGTTACTCGACGGTCGGCAATGAGCAGTTCTTC

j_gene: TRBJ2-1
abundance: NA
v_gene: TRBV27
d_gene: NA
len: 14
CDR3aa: CASSLGTGIGEQFF
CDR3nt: TGTGCCAGCAGTTTGGGGACTGGGATCGGGGAGCAGTTCTTC

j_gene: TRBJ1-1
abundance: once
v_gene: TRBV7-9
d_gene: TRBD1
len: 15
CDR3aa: CASSFRQGTNTEAFF
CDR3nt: TGTGCCAGCAGCTTTCGACAGGGTACGAACACTGAAGCTTTCTTT

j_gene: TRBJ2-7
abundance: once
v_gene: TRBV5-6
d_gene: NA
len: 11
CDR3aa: CASSLNYEQYF
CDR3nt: TGTGCCAGCAGCCTGAACTACGAGCAGTACTTC

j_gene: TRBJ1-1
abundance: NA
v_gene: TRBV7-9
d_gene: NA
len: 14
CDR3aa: CASSSPTGNTEAFF
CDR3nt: TGTGCCAGCAGCTCTCCGACAGGAAACACTGAAGCTTTCTTT

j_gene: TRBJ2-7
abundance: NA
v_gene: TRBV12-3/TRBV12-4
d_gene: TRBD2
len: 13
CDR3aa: CASLGGESREQYF
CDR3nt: TGTGCCAGCCTCGGGGGGGAGTCGCGGGAGCAGTACTTC

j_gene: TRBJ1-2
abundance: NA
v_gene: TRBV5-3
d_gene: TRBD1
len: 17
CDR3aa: CASPSRGQGADSYGYTF
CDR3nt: TGTGCCAGCCCGAGCCGGGGACAGGGGGCTGATTCCTATGGCTACACCTTC

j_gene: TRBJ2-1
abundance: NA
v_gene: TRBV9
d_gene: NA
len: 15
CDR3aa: CASSVTPGADDEQFF
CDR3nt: TGTGCCAGCAGCGTAACCCCGGGGGCGGACGATGAGCAGTTCTTC

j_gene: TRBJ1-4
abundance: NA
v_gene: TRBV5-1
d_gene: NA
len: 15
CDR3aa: CASRVGVATNEKLFF
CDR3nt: TGCGCCAGCAGGGTTGGGGTTGCAACTAATGAAAAACTGTTTTTT

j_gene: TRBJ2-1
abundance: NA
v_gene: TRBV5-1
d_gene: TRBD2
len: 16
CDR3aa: CASSFEPGGVYNEQFF
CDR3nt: TGCGCCAGCAGCTTCGAACCGGGAGGGGTCTACAATGAGCAGTTCTTC

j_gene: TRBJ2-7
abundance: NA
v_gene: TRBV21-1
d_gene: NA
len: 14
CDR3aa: CASSNREVSYEQYF
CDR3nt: TGTGCCAGCAGCAACCGGGAGGTTTCCTACGAGCAGTACTTC

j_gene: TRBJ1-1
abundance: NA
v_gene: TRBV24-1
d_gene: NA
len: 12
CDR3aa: CATSAGGLEAFF
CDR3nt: TGTGCCACCAGTGCGGGCGGTCTTGAAGCTTTCTTT

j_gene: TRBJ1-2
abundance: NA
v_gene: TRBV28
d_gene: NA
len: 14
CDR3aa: CASSLFAQNYGYTF
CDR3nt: TGTGCCAGCAGTTTGTTCGCGCAAAACTATGGCTACACCTTC

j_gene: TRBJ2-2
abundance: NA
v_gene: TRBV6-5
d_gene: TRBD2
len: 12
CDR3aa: CANSGGTGELFF
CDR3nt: TGTGCCAATTCGGGGGGCACCGGGGAGCTGTTTTTT

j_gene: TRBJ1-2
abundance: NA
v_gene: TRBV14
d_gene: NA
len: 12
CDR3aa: CASSLNRWGYTF
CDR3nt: TGTGCCAGCAGCCTAAACAGGTGGGGCTACACCTTC

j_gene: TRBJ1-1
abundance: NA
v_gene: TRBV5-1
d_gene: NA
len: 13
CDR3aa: CASSLRRGGEAFF
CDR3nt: TGCGCCAGCAGCTTGAGGAGGGGTGGTGAAGCTTTCTTT

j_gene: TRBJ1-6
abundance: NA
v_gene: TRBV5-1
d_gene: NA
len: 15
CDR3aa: CASSLEAAVGSPLHF
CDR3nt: TGCGCCAGCAGCTTGGAGGCAGCCGTAGGATCACCCCTCCACTTT

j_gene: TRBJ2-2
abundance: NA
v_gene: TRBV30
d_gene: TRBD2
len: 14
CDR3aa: CAWSVPGGTGELFF
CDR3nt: TGTGCCTGGAGTGTACCGGGAGGTACCGGGGAGCTGTTTTTT

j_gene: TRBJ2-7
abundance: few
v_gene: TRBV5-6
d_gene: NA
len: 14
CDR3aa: CASSLEPIFYEQYF
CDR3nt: TGTGCCAGCAGCTTAGAGCCGATATTCTACGAGCAGTACTTC

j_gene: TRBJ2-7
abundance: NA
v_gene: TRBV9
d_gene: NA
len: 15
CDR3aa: CASSHYTDYPYEQYF
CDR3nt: TGTGCCAGCAGCCATTACACGGACTATCCCTACGAGCAGTACTTC

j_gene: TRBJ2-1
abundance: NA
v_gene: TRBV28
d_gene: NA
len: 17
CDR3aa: CASSPLFLQGAYNEQFF
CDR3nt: TGTGCCAGCAGTCCGTTATTTCTGCAGGGAGCATACAATGAGCAGTTCTTC

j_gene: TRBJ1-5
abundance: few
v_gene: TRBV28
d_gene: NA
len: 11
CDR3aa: CASSATRPQHF
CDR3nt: TGTGCCAGCAGTGCCACAAGGCCCCAGCATTTT

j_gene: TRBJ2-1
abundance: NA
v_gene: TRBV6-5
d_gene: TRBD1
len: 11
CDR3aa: CASGQGHEQFF
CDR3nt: TGTGCCAGCGGACAGGGCCATGAGCAGTTCTTC

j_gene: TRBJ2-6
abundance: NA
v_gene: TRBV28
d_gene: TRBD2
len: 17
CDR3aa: CASRPSGGGSGANVLTF
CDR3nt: TGTGCCAGCAGACCCTCCGGGGGGGGCTCTGGGGCCAACGTCCTGACTTTC

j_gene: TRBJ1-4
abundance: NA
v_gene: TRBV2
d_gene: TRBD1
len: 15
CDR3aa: CASSIDGQGVEKLFF
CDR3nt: TGTGCCAGCAGTATTGACGGACAGGGGGTTGAAAAACTGTTTTTT

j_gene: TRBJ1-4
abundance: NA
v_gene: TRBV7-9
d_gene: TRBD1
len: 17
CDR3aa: CASSNPRTGATNEKLFF
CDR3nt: TGTGCCAGCAGCAATCCCCGGACAGGGGCAACTAATGAAAAACTGTTTTTT

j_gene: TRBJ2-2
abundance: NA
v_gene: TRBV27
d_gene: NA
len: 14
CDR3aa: CASSLMSQGWELFF
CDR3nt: TGTGCCAGCAGTTTAATGAGTCAGGGTTGGGAGCTGTTTTTT

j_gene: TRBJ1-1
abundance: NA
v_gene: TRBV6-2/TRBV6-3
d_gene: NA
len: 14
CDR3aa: CASSSRVQNTEAFF
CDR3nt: TGTGCCAGCAGTTCCAGAGTTCAGAACACTGAAGCTTTCTTT

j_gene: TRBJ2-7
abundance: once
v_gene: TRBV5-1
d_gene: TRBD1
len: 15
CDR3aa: CASSSTRTGAYEQYF
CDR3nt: TGCGCCAGCAGCTCAACGAGGACAGGAGCCTACGAGCAGTACTTC

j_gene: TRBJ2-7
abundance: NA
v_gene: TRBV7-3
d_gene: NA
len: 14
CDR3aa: CASSLGRGSYEQYF
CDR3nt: TGTGCCAGCAGCTTAGGGCGGGGCTCCTACGAGCAGTACTTC

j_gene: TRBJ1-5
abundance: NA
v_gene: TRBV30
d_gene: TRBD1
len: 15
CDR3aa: CAWSVTGGPGGPQHF
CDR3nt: TGTGCCTGGAGTGTGACAGGGGGCCCGGGGGGGCCCCAGCATTTT

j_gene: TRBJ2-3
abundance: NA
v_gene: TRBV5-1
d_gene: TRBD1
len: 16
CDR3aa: CASSLSGTGGADTQYF
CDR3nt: TGCGCCAGCAGCTTGTCCGGGACAGGGGGCGCAGATACGCAGTATTTT

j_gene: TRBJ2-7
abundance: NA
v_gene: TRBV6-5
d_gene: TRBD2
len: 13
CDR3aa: CASRSPGLEEQYF
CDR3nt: TGTGCCAGCAGGTCCCCGGGACTAGAAGAGCAGTACTTC

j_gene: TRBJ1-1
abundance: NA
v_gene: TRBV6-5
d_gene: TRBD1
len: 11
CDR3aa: CASSQGAVAFF
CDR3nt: TGTGCCAGCAGTCAGGGGGCAGTGGCTTTCTTT

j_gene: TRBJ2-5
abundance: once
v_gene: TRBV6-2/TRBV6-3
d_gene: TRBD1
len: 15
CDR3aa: CASSTERQGVETQYF
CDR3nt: TGTGCCAGCAGTACCGAAAGACAGGGTGTGGAGACCCAGTACTTC

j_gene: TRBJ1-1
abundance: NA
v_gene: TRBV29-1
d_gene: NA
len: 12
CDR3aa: CSVDHANTEAFF
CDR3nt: TGCAGCGTTGATCACGCTAACACTGAAGCTTTCTTT

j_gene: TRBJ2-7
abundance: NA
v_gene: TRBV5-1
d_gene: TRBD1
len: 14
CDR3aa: CASSLRQGAGEQYF
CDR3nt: TGCGCCAGCAGCTTGCGGCAGGGGGCGGGTGAGCAGTACTTC

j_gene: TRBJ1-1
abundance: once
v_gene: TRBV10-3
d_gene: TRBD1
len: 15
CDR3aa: CAISLGGQGYTEAFF
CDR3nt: TGTGCCATCAGTCTAGGGGGACAGGGGTACACTGAAGCTTTCTTT

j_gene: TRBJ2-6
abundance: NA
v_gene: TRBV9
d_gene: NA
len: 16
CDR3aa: CASSVGGSLGANVLTF
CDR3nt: TGTGCCAGCAGCGTGGGAGGTTCCTTGGGGGCCAACGTCCTGACTTTC

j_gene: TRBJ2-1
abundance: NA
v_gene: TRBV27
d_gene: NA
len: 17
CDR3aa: CASSLIGGARTYNEQFF
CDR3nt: TGTGCCAGCAGTTTAATTGGGGGGGCCCGTACCTACAATGAGCAGTTCTTC

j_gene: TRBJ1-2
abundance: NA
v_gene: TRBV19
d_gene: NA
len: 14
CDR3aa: CASSTQGSNYGYTF
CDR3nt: TGTGCCAGTAGTACTCAGGGGTCTAACTATGGCTACACCTTC

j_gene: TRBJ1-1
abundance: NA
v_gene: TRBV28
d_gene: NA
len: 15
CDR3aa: CASRKETGTNTEAFF
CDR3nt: TGTGCCAGCAGAAAGGAAACCGGGACAAACACTGAAGCTTTCTTT

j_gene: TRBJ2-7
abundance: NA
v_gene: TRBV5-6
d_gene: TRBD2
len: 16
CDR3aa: CASSLRVTSGGYEQYF
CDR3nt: TGTGCCAGCAGCCTCCGGGTGACTAGCGGGGGATACGAGCAGTACTTC